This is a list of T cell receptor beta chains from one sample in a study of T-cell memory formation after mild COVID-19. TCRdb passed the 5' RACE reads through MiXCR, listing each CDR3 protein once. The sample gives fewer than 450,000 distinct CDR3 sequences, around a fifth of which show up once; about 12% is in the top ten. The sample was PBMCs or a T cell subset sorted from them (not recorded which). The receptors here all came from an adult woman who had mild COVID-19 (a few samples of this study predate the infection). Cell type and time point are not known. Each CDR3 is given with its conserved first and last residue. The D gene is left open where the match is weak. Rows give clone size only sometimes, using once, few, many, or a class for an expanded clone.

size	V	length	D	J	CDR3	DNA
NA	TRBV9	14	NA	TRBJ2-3	CASSVGGLTDTQYF	TGTGCCAGCAGCGTAGGGGGTCTAACAGATACGCAGTATTTT
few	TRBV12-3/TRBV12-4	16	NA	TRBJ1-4	CASSFTTYQTNEKLFF	TGTGCCAGCAGTTTTACCACATATCAGACTAATGAAAAACTGTTTTTT
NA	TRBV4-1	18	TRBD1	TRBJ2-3	CASSQGTGGLTSTDTQYF	TGCGCCAGCAGCCAAGGGACAGGGGGTCTTACTAGCACAGATACGCAGTATTTT
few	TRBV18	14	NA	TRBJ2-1	CASSPSAGSGEQFF	TGCGCCAGCTCACCCTCCGCTGGGTCGGGTGAGCAGTTCTTC
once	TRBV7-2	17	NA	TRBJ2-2	CASSLGPGRANTGELFF	TGTGCCAGCAGCTTAGGTCCGGGACGGGCTAACACCGGGGAGCTGTTTTTT
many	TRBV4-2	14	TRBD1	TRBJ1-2	CASSRTGGDYGYTF	TGTGCCAGCAGCCGTACAGGGGGGGACTATGGCTACACCTTC
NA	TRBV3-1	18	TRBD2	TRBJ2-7	CASSQGIGRRGASYEQYF	TGTGCCAGCAGCCAAGGAATAGGAAGGCGGGGGGCCTCCTACGAGCAGTACTTC
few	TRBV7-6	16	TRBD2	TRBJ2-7	CASSAGTSGRLSEQYF	TGTGCCAGCAGCGCGGGGACTAGCGGGAGGTTGAGCGAGCAGTACTTC
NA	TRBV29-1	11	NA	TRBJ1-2	CSVFGGDGYTF	TGCAGCGTGTTTGGCGGGGATGGCTACACCTTC
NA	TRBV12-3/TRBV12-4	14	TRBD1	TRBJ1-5	CATQSGGSNQPQHF	TGTGCCACCCAGTCAGGGGGCAGCAATCAGCCCCAGCATTTT
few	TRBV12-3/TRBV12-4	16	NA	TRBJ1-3	CASTGALLGSGNTIYF	TGTGCCAGCACCGGGGCCCTATTGGGCTCTGGAAACACCATATATTTT
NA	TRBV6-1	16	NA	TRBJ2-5	CASSEWKGGSQETQYF	TGTGCCAGCAGTGAATGGAAGGGGGGGTCCCAAGAGACCCAGTACTTC
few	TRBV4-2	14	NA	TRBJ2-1	CASSQGGSYNEQFF	TGTGCCAGCAGCCAAGGGGGCAGTTACAATGAGCAGTTCTTC